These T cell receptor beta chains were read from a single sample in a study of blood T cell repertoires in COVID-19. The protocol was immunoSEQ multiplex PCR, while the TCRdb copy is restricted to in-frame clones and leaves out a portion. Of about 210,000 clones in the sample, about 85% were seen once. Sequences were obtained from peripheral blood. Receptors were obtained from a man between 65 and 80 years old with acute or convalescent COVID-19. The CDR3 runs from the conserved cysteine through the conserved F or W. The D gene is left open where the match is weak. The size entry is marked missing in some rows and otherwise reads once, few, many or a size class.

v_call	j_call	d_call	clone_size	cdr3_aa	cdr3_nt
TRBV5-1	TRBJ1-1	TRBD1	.	CASSPDRGRTEAFF	TGCGCCAGCAGCCCCGACAGGGGGAGAACTGAAGCTTTCTTT
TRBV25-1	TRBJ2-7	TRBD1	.	CASSEYGQGEYEQYF	TGTGCCAGCAGTGAATATGGACAGGGGGAATACGAGCAGTACTTC
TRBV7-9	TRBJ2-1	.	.	CASSLASGQVPYNEQFF	TGTGCCAGCAGCTTAGCCTCTGGGCAGGTACCTTACAATGAGCAGTTCTTC
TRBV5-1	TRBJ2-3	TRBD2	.	CASSRLAGSSTDTQYF	TGCGCCAGCAGCAGACTAGCGGGGTCTAGCACAGATACGCAGTATTTT
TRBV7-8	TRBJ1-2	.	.	CASSLTGDRLYGYTF	TGTGCCAGCAGCTTAACGGGCGACAGACTCTATGGCTACACCTTC
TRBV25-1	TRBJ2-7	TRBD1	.	CASSEGSFPGTGNYEQYF	TGTGCCAGCAGTGAAGGAAGTTTCCCGGGGACAGGAAACTACGAGCAGTACTTC
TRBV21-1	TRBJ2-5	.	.	CASSKEPRGTVNFQETQYF	TGTGCCAGCAGCAAAGAACCACGAGGGACAGTCAATTTCCAAGAGACCCAGTACTTC
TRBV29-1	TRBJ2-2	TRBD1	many	CSVEKGALSGELFF	TGCAGCGTTGAAAAGGGGGCCTTAAGCGGGGAGCTGTTTTTT
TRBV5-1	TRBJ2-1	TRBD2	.	CASSLTSGAYNEQFF	TGCGCCAGCAGCTTGACTAGCGGGGCTTACAATGAGCAGTTCTTC
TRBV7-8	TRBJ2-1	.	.	CASSLAPLNEQFF	TGTGCCAGCAGCTTAGCCCCCCTCAATGAGCAGTTCTTC
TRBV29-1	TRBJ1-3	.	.	CSVEDGQGGNTIYF	TGCAGCGTTGAAGATGGCCAGGGCGGAAACACCATATATTTT
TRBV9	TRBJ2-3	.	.	CASSVAGTSTDTQYF	TGTGCCAGCAGCGTAGCCGGGACTAGCACAGATACGCAGTATTTT
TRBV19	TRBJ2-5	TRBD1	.	CASSIDPGGRETQYF	TGTGCCAGTAGTATAGATCCAGGGGGCAGAGAGACCCAGTACTTC
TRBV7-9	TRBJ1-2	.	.	CASSWGGRASNYGYTF	TGTGCCAGCAGCTGGGGTGGGCGGGCTTCTAACTATGGCTACACCTTC
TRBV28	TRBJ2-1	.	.	CAAASYNEQFF	TGTGCCGCCGCGTCCTACAATGAGCAGTTCTTC
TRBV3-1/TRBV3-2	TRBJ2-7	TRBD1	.	CASSQAGTAIYEQYF	TGTGCCAGCAGCCAAGCCGGGACAGCCATCTACGAGCAGTACTTC
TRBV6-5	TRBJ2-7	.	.	CASNRDGRGPYEQYF	TGTGCCAGCAACAGAGATGGGCGGGGACCCTACGAGCAGTACTTC
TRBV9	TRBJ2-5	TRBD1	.	CASSYERGTGQETQYF	TGTGCCAGCAGCTACGAGAGAGGGACAGGCCAAGAGACCCAGTACTTC
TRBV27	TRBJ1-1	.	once	CASSLNRMNTEAFF	TGTGCCAGCAGTTTAAACAGGATGAACACTGAAGCTTTCTTT
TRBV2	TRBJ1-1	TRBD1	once	CASRTGQLTGLWNTEAFF	TGTGCCAGCAGGACGGGACAGCTGACTGGTCTCTGGAACACTGAAGCTTTCTTT
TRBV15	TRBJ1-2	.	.	CATSRYQGSSGYTF	TGTGCCACCAGCAGATACCAGGGGTCCTCTGGCTACACCTTC
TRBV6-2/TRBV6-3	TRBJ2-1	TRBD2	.	CASSSSFSGRKNYEQFF	TGTGCCAGCAGTTCCTCCTTTAGCGGGAGAAAGAACTATGAGCAGTTCTTC
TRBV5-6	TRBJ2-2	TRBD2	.	CASSSSGRNSGELFF	TGTGCCAGCAGCTCGAGCGGGAGAAATTCCGGGGAGCTGTTTTTT
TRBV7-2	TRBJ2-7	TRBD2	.	CASSSQIAGLYEQYF	TGTGCCAGCAGCTCACAAATAGCGGGACTCTACGAGCAGTACTTC
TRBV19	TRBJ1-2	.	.	CASSIGRSYGYTF	TGTGCCAGTAGTATAGGGCGGTCCTATGGCTACACCTTC
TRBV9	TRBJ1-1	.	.	CASSPGQRGSEAFF	TGTGCCAGCAGCCCTGGACAGCGGGGCTCTGAAGCTTTCTTT
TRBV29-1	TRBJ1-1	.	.	CSVGPGGGTTNTEAFF	TGCAGCGTTGGCCCCGGGGGGGGAACAACCAACACTGAAGCTTTCTTT
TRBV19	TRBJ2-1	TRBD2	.	CASSALTSGNNEQFF	TGTGCCAGTAGTGCCTTGACTAGCGGGAACAATGAGCAGTTCTTC
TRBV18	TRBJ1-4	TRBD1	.	CASSPGTGANEKLFF	TGTGCCAGCTCACCCGGGACAGGGGCTAATGAAAAACTGTTTTTT
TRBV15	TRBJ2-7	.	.	CATSRAQTGLYEQYF	TGTGCCACCAGCAGAGCCCAGACAGGCCTATACGAGCAGTACTTC
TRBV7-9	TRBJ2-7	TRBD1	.	CASSGGQREQYF	TGTGCCAGCAGCGGGGGACAGCGCGAGCAGTACTTC
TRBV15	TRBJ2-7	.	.	CATSPQRGGPYEQYF	TGTGCCACCAGTCCCCAAAGGGGGGGACCTTACGAGCAGTACTTC
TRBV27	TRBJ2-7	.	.	CASSLSVDSPYVEQYF	TGTGCCAGCAGTTTATCGGTCGACAGCCCCTACGTGGAGCAGTACTTC
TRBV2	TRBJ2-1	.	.	CASSDGGRSYNEQFF	TGTGCCAGCAGTGATGGCGGCCGCTCCTACAATGAGCAGTTCTTC
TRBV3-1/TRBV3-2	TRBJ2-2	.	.	CASSQAGASKNTGELFF	TGTGCCAGCAGCCAAGCTGGGGCGTCAAAAAACACCGGGGAGCTGTTTTTT
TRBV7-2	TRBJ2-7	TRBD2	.	CASSPSGLAGYEQYF	TGTGCCAGCAGCCCGTCGGGACTAGCGGGATACGAGCAGTACTTC
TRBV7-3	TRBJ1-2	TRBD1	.	CASSPDRNYGYTF	TGTGCCAGCAGCCCGGACAGGAACTATGGCTACACCTTC
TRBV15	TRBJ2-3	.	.	CAAGRDSTDTQYF	TGTGCCGCGGGTCGGGACTCCACAGATACGCAGTATTTT
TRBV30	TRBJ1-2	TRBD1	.	CAWSATFRDRVSGGYTF	TGTGCCTGGAGTGCGACCTTCCGGGACAGGGTTTCTGGAGGCTACACCTTC
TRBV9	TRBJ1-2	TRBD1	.	CASSATGGGYTF	TGTGCCAGCAGCGCCACAGGGGGTGGCTACACCTTC
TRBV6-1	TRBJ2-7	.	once	CASSEVTGGAYEQYF	TGTGCCAGCAGTGAAGTAACAGGTGGGGCCTACGAGCAGTACTTC
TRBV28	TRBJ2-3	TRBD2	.	CASSSNRLAGGPDTQYF	TGTGCCAGCAGTTCCAATCGACTAGCGGGTGGCCCAGATACGCAGTATTTT
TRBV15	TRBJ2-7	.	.	CATSRGGHPGEQYF	TGTGCCACCAGCAGAGGGGGGCATCCGGGGGAGCAGTACTTC
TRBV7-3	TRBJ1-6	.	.	CASSLGAHSPLHF	TGTGCCAGCAGCTTAGGGGCACATTCACCCCTCCACTTT
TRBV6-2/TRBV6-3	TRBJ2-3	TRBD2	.	CASSLDLAGGTDTQYF	TGTGCCAGCAGTTTGGATCTAGCGGGAGGTACAGATACGCAGTATTTT
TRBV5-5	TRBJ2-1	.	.	CASSWAAGVGEQFF	TGTGCCAGCAGCTGGGCGGCAGGGGTGGGTGAGCAGTTCTTC
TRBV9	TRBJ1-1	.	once	CASSVGPGEPFF	TGTGCCAGCAGCGTAGGTCCGGGAGAACCTTTCTTT
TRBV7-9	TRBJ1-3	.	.	CASSSGIPGNTIYF	TGTGCCAGCAGCTCGGGGATCCCTGGAAACACCATATATTTT
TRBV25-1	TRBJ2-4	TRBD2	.	CASSGVSGSGAKNIQYF	TGTGCCAGCAGTGGGGTAAGCGGGAGCGGAGCCAAAAACATTCAGTACTTC
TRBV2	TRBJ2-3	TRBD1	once	CASSPGQGGDTQYF	TGTGCCAGCAGCCCGGGACAGGGGGGAGATACGCAGTATTTT
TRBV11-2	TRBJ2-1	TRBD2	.	CASSLRAGVGSSYNEQFF	TGTGCCAGCAGCTTACGAGCGGGAGTGGGATCCTCCTACAATGAGCAGTTCTTC
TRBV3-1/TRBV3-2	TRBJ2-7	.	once	CASSQAQRGEQYF	TGTGCCAGCAGCCAAGCTCAAAGGGGCGAGCAGTACTTC
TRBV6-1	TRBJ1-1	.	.	CASSEDRVNTEAFF	TGTGCCAGCAGTGAAGACAGGGTGAACACTGAAGCTTTCTTT
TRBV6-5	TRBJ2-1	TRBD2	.	CASSYSGLAGVYEQFF	TGTGCCAGCAGTTACTCGGGACTAGCGGGAGTCTATGAGCAGTTCTTC
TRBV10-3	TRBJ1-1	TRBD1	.	CAISEGETGVNTEAFF	TGTGCCATCAGTGAGGGCGAGACAGGGGTGAACACTGAAGCTTTCTTT